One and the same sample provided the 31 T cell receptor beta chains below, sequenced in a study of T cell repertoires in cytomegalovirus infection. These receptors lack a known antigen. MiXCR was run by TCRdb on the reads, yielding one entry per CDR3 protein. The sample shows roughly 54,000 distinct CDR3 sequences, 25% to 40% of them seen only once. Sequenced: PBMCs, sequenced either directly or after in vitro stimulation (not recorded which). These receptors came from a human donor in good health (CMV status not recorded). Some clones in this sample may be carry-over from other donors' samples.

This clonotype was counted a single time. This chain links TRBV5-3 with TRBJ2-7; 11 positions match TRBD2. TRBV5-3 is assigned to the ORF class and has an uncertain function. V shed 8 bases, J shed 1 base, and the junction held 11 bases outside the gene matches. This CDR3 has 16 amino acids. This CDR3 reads CASSPGTSGGSYEQYF. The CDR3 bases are TGTGCCAGCAGCCCGGGGACTAGCGGAGGGTCCTACGAGCAGTACTTC.

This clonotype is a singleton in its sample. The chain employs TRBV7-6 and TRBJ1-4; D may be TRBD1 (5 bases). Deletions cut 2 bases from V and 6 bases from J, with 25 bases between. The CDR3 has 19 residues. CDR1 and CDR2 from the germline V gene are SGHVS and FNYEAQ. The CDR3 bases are TGTGCCAGCAGCTTATTCCTGGGCCAGGGAGGCTACCGGGATGAAAAACTGTTTTTT. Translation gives CASSLFLGQGGYRDEKLFF.

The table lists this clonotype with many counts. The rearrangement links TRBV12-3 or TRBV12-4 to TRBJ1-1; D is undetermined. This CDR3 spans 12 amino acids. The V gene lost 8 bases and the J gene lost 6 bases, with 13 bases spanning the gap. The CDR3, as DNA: TGTGCCAGCGGCAAACGGGGTTCTGAAGCTTTCTTT. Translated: CASGKRGSEAFF.

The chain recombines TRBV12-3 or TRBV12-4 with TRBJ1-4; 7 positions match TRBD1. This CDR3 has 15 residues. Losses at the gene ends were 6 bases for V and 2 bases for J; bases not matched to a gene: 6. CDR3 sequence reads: CASSANRGTNEKLFF. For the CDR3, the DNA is TGTGCCAGCAGCGCCAACAGGGGCACTAATGAAAAACTGTTTTTT.

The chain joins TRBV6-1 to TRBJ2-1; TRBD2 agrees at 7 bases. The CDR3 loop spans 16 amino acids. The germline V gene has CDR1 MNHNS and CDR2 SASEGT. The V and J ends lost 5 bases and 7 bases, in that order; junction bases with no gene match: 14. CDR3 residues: CASSSPGLLFTNEQFF. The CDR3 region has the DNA TGTGCCAGCAGTTCGCCGGGACTATTATTTACTAATGAGCAGTTCTTC.

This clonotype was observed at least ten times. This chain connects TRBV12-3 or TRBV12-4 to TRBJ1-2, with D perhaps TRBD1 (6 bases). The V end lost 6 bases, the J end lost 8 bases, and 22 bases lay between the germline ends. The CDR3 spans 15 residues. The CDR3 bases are TGTGCCAGCAGAATGGACAGATCATATGGAGGCGGCTACACCTTC. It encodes CASRMDRSYGGGYTF.

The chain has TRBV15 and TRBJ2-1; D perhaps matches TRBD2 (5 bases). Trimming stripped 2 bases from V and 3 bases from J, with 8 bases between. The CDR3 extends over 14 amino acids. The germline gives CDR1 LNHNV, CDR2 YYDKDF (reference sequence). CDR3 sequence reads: CATSRTDYYNEQFF. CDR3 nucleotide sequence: TGTGCCACCAGCAGAACCGACTACTACAATGAGCAGTTCTTC.

CDR3: CASSHPSSGNTIYF. CDR3 nucleotide sequence: TGCGCCAGCAGCCACCCTAGCTCTGGAAACACCATATATTTT. The chain is built from TRBV4-1 and TRBJ1-3; D is uncertain. Germline-derived CDR1 and CDR2 are MGHRA and YSYEKL. V shed 3 bases and J shed 0 bases, with 6 bases lying between them. CDR3 length: 14 amino acids.

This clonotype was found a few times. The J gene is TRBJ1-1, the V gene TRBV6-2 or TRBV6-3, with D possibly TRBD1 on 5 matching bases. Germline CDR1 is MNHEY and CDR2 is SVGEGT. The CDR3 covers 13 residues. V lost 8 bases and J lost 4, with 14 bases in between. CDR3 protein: CASQREGFTEAFF. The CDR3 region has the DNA TGTGCCAGCCAGAGAGAGGGGTTCACTGAAGCTTTCTTT.

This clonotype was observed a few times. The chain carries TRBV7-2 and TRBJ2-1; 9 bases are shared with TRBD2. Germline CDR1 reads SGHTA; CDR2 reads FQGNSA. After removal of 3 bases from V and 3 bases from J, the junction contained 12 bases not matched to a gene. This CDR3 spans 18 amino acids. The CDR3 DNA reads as TGTGCCAGCAGCTTTTCCGGGACTAGCTTCGAAGTCTACAATGAGCAGTTCTTC. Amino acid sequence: CASSFSGTSFEVYNEQFF.

The CDR3 nucleotides are TGCGCCAGCAGCCAAGATAGGCACAACGAGCAGTACTTC. Its protein product is CASSQDRHNEQYF. The chain links TRBV4-1 to TRBJ2-7; D call uncertain. Trimming pared 0 bases from V and 5 bases from J, leaving 8 bases between. The CDR3 loop spans 13 amino acids. CDR1 and CDR2 (germline): MGHRA, YSYEKL.

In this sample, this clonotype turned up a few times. The CDR3 nucleotides are TGTGCCAGCAGCTTACCCGCGGCCAGCTCCTACAATGAGCAGTTCTTC. It codes for CASSLPAASSYNEQFF. The J gene is TRBJ2-1, the V gene TRBV13, with no clear D. CDR1 and CDR2 (germline): PRHDT, FYEKMQ (reference sequence). CDR3 length equals 16 residues. V was pared by 2 bases and J by 0 bases, with 11 bases between. Full variable domain (missing parts from reference TRBV13 and TRBJ2-1): AAGVIQSPRHLIKEKRETATLKCYPIPRHDTVYWYQQGPGQDPQFLISFYEKMQSDKGSIPDRFSAQQFSDYHSELNMSSLELGDSALYFCASSLPAASSYNEQFFGPGTRLTVL.

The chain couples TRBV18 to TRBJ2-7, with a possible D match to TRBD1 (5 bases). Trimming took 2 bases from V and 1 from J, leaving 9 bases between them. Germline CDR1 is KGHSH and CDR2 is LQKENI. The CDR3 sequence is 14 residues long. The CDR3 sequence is CASSPSAGSYEQYF. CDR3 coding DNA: TGTGCCAGCTCACCATCGGCAGGGTCCTACGAGCAGTACTTC.

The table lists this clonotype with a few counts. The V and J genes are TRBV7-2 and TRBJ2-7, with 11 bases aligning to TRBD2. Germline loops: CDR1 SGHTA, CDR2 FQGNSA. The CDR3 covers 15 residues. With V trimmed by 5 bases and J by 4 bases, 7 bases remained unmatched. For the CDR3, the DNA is TGTGCCAGCAGCCTTCTAGCGGGGGGTGTATACGAGCAGTACTTC. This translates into CASSLLAGGVYEQYF.

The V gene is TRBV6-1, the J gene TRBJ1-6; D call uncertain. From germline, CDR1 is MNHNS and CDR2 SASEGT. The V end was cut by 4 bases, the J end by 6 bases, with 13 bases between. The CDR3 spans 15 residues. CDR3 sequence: CASSVGPTTNSPLHF. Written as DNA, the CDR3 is TGTGCCAGCAGTGTGGGTCCGACAACTAATTCACCCCTCCACTTT.

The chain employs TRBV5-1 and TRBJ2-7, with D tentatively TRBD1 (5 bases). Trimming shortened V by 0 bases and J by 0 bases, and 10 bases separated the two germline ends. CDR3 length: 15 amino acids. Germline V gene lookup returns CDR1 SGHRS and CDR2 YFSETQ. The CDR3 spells CASSLEGSSSYEQYF. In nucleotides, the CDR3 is TGCGCCAGCAGCTTGGAGGGGTCCAGCTCCTACGAGCAGTACTTC.

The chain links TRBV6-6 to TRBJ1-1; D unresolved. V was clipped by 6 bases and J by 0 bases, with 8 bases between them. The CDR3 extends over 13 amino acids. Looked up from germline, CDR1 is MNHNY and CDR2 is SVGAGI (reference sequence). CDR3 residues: CASRPQMNTEAFF. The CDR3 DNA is TGTGCCAGCAGGCCCCAGATGAACACTGAAGCTTTCTTT.

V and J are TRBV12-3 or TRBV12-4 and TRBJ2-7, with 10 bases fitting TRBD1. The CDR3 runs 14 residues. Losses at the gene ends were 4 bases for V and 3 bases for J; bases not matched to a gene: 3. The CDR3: CASSSWDRGYEQYF. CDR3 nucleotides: TGTGCCAGCAGTTCGTGGGACAGGGGCTACGAGCAGTACTTC.

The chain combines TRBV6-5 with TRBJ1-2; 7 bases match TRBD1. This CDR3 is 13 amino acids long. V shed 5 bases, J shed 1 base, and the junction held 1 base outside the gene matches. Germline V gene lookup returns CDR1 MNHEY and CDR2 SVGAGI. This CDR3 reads CASSRDSNYGYTF. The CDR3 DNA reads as TGTGCCAGCAGTCGGGACAGTAACTATGGCTACACCTTC.

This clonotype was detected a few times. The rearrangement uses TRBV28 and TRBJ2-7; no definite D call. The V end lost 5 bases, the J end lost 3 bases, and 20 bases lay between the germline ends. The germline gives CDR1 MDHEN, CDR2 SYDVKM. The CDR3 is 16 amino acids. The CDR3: CASSADRVMILYEQYF. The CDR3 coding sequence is TGTGCCAGCAGTGCGGACCGGGTCATGATCCTCTACGAGCAGTACTTC.

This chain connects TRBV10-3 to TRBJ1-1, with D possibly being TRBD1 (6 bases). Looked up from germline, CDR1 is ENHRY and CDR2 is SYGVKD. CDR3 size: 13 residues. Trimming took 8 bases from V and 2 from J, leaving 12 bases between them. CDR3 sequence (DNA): TGTGCCATCTCAGGACAGCCCAACACTGAAGCTTTCTTT. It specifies CAISGQPNTEAFF.

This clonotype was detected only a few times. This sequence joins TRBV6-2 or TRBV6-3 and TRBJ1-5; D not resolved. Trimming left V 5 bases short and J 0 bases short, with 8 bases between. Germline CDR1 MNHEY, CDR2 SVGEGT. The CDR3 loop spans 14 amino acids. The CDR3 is CASSLRISNQPQHF. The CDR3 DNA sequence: TGTGCCAGCAGTCTCAGAATTAGCAATCAGCCCCAGCATTTT.

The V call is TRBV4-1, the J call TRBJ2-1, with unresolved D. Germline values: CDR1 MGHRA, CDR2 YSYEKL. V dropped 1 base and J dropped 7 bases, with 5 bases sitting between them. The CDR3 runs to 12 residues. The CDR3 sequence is CASSQAGNEQFF. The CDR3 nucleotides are TGCGCCAGCAGCCAAGCTGGGAATGAGCAGTTCTTC.

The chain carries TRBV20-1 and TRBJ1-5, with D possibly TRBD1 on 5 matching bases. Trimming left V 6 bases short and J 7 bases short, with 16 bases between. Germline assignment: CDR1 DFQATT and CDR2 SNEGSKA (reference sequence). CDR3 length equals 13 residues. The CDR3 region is CSAHRDAEQPQHF. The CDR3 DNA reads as TGCAGTGCCCACCGGGACGCTGAGCAGCCCCAGCATTTT.

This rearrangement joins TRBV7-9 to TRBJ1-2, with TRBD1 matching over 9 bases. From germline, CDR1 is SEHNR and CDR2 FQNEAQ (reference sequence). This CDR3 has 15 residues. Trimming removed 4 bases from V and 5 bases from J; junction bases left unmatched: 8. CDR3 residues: CASSSTGGERYGYTF. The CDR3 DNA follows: TGTGCCAGCAGCTCAACAGGGGGCGAAAGATATGGCTACACCTTC.

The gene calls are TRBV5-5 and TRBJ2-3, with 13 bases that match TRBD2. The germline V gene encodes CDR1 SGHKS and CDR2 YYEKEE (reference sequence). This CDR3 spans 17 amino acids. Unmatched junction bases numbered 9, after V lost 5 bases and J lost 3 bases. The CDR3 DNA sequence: TGTGCCAGCAGGGGGACTAGCGGGACGTTCTGGACAGATACGCAGTATTTT. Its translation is CASRGTSGTFWTDTQYF.

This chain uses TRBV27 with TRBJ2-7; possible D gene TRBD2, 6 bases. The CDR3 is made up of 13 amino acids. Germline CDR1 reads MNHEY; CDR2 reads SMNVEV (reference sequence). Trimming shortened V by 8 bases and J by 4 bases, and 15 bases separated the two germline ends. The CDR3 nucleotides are TGTGCCAGCCGGGGCGGGGATAAATACGAGCAGTACTTC. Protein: CASRGGDKYEQYF.

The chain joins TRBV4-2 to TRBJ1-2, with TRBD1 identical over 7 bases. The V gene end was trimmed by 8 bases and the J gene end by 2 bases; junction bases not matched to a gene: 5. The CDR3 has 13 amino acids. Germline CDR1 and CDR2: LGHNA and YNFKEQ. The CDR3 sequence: CASQGGGNYGYTF. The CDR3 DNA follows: TGTGCCAGCCAGGGGGGGGGGAACTATGGCTACACCTTC.

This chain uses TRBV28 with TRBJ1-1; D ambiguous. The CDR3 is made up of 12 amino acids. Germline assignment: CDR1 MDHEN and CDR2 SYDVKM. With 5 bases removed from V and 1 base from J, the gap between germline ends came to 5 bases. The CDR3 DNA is TGTGCCAGCAGTGACCAGAACACTGAAGCTTTCTTT. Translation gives CASSDQNTEAFF.

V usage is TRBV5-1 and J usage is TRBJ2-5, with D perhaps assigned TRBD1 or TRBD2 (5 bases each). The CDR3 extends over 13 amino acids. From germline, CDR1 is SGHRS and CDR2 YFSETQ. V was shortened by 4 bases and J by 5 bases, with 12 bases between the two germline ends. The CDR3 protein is CASSRDLRETQYF. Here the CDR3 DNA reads TGCGCCAGCAGCAGGGACCTGAGGGAGACCCAGTACTTC.

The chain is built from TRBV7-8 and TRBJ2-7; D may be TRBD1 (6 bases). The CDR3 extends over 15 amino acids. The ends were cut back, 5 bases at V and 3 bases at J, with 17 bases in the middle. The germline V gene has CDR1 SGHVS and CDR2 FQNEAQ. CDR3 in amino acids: CASSKNRVVFYEQYF. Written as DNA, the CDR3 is TGTGCCAGCAGCAAAAACAGGGTGGTTTTCTACGAGCAGTACTTC. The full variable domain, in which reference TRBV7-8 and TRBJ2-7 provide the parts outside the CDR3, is GAGVSQSPRYKVAKRGQDVALRCDPISGHVSLFWYQQALGQGPEFLTYFQNEAQLDKSGLPSDRFFAERPEGSVSTLKIQRTQQEDSAVYLCASSKNRVVFYEQYFGPGTRLTVT.